This T cell receptor (beta chain) was captured by sequencing in a study of blood T cell repertoires in COVID-19. Study in general: The United States, Italy and Spain were the sources of the acute and convalescent COVID-19 samples. In each case, the material was cDNA or gDNA derived from T cells, B-cell-depleted T cells, or PBMCs.

Original processing notes: Cell counts per sample came from amplifying reference gene primers. The assay was immunoSEQ multiplex PCR, and TCRdb's table has in-frame clones only and misses some. The DNA gave D and trimming, while V, J and clone size come from that table. The sample has about 70,000 clones, approximately 88% seen once. As to this clone: This specimen includes other DNA sequences encoding the same CDR3.

Germline assignment: CDR1 LGHNA and CDR2 YNFKEQ. There are 15 residues in the CDR3. Trimming cost V 1 base and J 3 bases; bases outside gene matches: 3. Sequencing input: peripheral blood. The chain couples TRBV4-2 to TRBJ1-5; TRBD1 matches 7 bases. The clonotype was recovered from a woman between 65 and 79 years old with acute or convalescent COVID-19. The CDR3 loop is CASSQGTGNNQPQHF. In nucleotides, the CDR3 is TGTGCCAGCAGCCAAGGGACAGGTAACAATCAGCCCCAGCATTTT.